Following are 20 T cell receptor beta chains from one sample sequenced in a study of CD8+ T cells in alopecia areata. Sequencing relied on a cDNA template that was reverse transcribed from extracted RNA. Assay: immunoSEQ multiplex PCR; the TCRdb copy retains only in-frame clones and omits some. The repertoire holds 110,000 to 150,000 clones, with less than 75% as singletons. Sequencing used CD8+ T cells sorted from blood. The receptors come from a human donor in good health.

This clone has only one observation. This rearrangement joins TRBV9 to TRBJ2-3; D might be TRBD2 (6 bases). The CDR3 has 15 residues. CDR1 and CDR2 from the germline V gene are SGDLS and YYNGEE. The V gene lost 0 bases and the J gene lost 2 bases, with 10 bases spanning the gap. The DNA of the CDR3 is TGTGCCAGCAGCGTAGACGGGAGATACACAGATACGCAGTATTTT. This gives the protein CASSVDGRYTDTQYF. The full variable domain, its missing parts supplied by reference TRBV9 and TRBJ2-3, is DSGVTQTPKHLITATGQRVTLRCSPRSGDLSVYWYQQSLDQGLQFLIQYYNGEERAKGNILERFSAQQFPDLHSELNLSSLELGDSALYFCASSVDGRYTDTQYFGPGTRLTVL.

The chain is built from TRBV7-2 and TRBJ2-3; no firm D call. The CDR3 extends over 13 amino acids. The V and J ends lost 2 bases and 0 bases respectively, with 3 bases between them. Germline values: CDR1 SGHTA, CDR2 FQGNSA. The CDR3 bases are TGTGCCAGCAGCTTATTCAGCACAGATACGCAGTATTTT. Translated: CASSLFSTDTQYF. The entire variable domain, with the rest obtained from reference TRBV7-2 and TRBJ2-3, is as follows: GAGVSQSPSNKVTEKGKDVELRCDPISGHTALYWYRQSLGQGLEFLIYFQGNSAPDKSGLPSDRFSAERTGGSVSTLTIQRTQQEDSAVYLCASSLFSTDTQYFGPGTRLTVL.

In this sample, this clone turned up once. The chain combines TRBV27 with TRBJ2-3; D ambiguous. The V end was cut by 4 bases, the J end by 6 bases, with 11 bases between. CDR1 and CDR2 (germline): MNHEY, SMNVEV (reference sequence). This CDR3 region has 13 residues. The CDR3 bases are TGTGCCAGCAGTTCCTATCTCTTGGATACGCAGTATTTT. Translation gives CASSSYLLDTQYF.

V gene TRBV27 combines with J gene TRBJ1-1; 7 nucleotides line up with TRBD1. Germline V gene lookup returns CDR1 MNHEY and CDR2 SMNVEV (reference sequence). The CDR3 covers 16 residues. V shed 0 bases, J shed 4 bases, and the junction held 8 bases outside the gene matches. CDR3 coding DNA: TGTGCCAGCAGTTTATCGTCAAAGGGGGCGCTCACTGAAGCTTTCTTT. Protein product: CASSLSSKGALTEAFF.

The V gene is TRBV25-1, the J gene TRBJ2-1; TRBD1 or TRBD2 may be the D gene (6 bases each). This CDR3 comprises 15 residues. The germline V and J ends were trimmed by 2 bases and 10 bases, with 18 bases remaining between them. Germline lookup yields CDR1 MGHDK and CDR2 SYGVNS. This CDR3 reads CASSEGGTPFLEQFF. CDR3 nucleotide sequence: TGTGCCAGCAGTGAAGGCGGGACACCCTTTTTGGAGCAGTTCTTC.

The gene calls are TRBV27 and TRBJ1-5; possible D gene TRBD1, 5 bases. V was cut by 2 bases and J by 3 bases, with 11 bases left in between. Germline V CDR1 and CDR2: MNHEY, SMNVEV (reference sequence). This CDR3 has 15 amino acids. The CDR3 DNA reads TGTGCCAGCAGTTTAGTCGGGGGATTCAATCAGCCCCAGCATTTT. Translated: CASSLVGGFNQPQHF.

The rearrangement links TRBV12-5 to TRBJ2-7, with D perhaps matching TRBD1 (6 bases). The germline V gene encodes CDR1 LGHNT and CDR2 FRNRAP. CDR3 size: 15 residues. V was clipped by 5 bases and J by 4 bases, with 18 bases between them. This CDR3 is CASGLPSGASYEQYF. In nucleotides, the CDR3 is TGTGCTAGTGGTCTTCCGTCAGGGGCCTCTTACGAGCAGTACTTC.

This chain uses TRBV4-1 with TRBJ1-5, with D unclear. The germline CDR1 and CDR2 sequences are MGHRA and YSYEKL. CDR3 length: 14 amino acids. Trimming stripped 1 base from V and 6 bases from J, with 10 bases between. CDR3 coding DNA: TGCGCCAGCAGCCAAGTTCAAGAGGGTCAGCCCCAGCATTTT. This encodes CASSQVQEGQPQHF.

The chain joins TRBV2 to TRBJ2-3, with D perhaps TRBD2 (6 bases). The ends were cut back, 1 base at V and 0 bases at J, with 11 bases in the middle. Germline CDR1 SNHLY, CDR2 FYNNEI. CDR3 size: 16 residues. The chain's CDR3 is CASSEGTTYSTDTQYF. CDR3 in DNA: TGTGCCAGCAGTGAAGGGACTACCTATAGCACAGATACGCAGTATTTT.

CDR3 bases: TGTGCCAGCAGCTTGGCTGGGGGGCAGCCCCAGCATTTT. This encodes CASSLAGGQPQHF. V and J are TRBV5-4 and TRBJ1-5; TRBD1 might be the D (5 bases). Deletions cut 0 bases from V and 7 bases from J, with 8 bases between. CDR3 length: 13 residues. The V gene's germline CDR1 is SGHNT and CDR2 YYREEE (reference sequence).

A few counts support this clone. This chain links TRBV7-9 with TRBJ2-5, with 8 bases fitting TRBD2. Per the germline V gene, CDR1 is SEHNR and CDR2 is FQNEAQ (reference sequence). Trimming removed 5 bases from V and 4 bases from J; junction bases left unmatched: 9. The CDR3 totals 15 residues. The DNA of the CDR3 is TGTGCCAGCAGCCCTCCGACTAGCGTACCAGAGACCCAGTACTTC. Protein product: CASSPPTSVPETQYF.

The chain carries TRBV5-8 and TRBJ2-7, with D perhaps TRBD1 or TRBD2 (6 bases each). Germline CDR1 SGHTS, CDR2 YDEGEE. The CDR3 consists of 13 residues. V gave up 2 bases and J gave up 5 bases, with 11 bases separating them. CDR3 DNA sequence: TGTGCCAGCAGCTTTGGGGGGCTGGACGAGCAGTACTTC. This encodes CASSFGGLDEQYF. Based on the CDR3 plus reference TRBV5-8 and TRBJ2-7, the full variable domain is EAGVTQSPTHLIKTRGQQATLRCSPISGHTSVYWYQQALGLGLQFLLWYDEGEERNRGNFPPRFSGRQFPNYSSELNVNALELEDSALYLCASSFGGLDEQYFGPGTRLTVT.

V and J are TRBV11-2 and TRBJ1-1, with no clear D. Trimming took 1 base from V and 4 from J, leaving 7 bases between them. Germline V gives CDR1 SGHAT, CDR2 FQNNGV. The CDR3 loop spans 13 amino acids. DNA for the CDR3: TGTGCCAGCAGCTTAGCGTCGGGCACTGAAGCTTTCTTT. This encodes CASSLASGTEAFF.

V is TRBV7-9 and J is TRBJ2-1; tentatively, D is TRBD1 or TRBD2 (7 bases each). V lost 6 bases to trimming and J lost 5 bases, with 14 bases between them. CDR1 SEHNR and CDR2 FQNEAQ come from the germline V gene (reference sequence). The CDR3 contains 14 residues. CDR3 nucleotide sequence: TGTGCCAGCAGAACCAGGGGGGGACACAATGAGCAGTTCTTC. Translating it yields CASRTRGGHNEQFF.

This rearrangement joins TRBV29-1 to TRBJ2-5, with D uncertain. Germline V gene data show CDR1 as SQVTM and CDR2 as ANQGSEA. V lost 6 bases and J lost 5, with 13 bases in between. The CDR3 has 12 residues. The CDR3 DNA reads TGCAGCGTGGGGTCCTCCTTTGAGACCCAGTACTTC. Amino acids: CSVGSSFETQYF.

The CDR3 here is CASSIPQDATNEKLFF. As DNA, the CDR3 is TGTGCCAGTAGTATCCCTCAGGACGCAACTAATGAAAAACTGTTTTTT. V usage is TRBV19 and J usage is TRBJ1-4; D not certain. The germline gives CDR1 LNHDA, CDR2 SQIVND (reference sequence). V lost 3 bases to trimming and J lost 0 bases, with 11 bases between them. CDR3 length: 16 amino acids.

The chain employs TRBV6-1 and TRBJ2-7; D may be TRBD1 (6 bases). V lost 10 bases, J lost 0 bases, and 10 bases lay in between. Looked up from germline, CDR1 is MNHNS and CDR2 is SASEGT. The CDR3 contains 12 residues. The CDR3 spells CATRDTSYEQYF. The CDR3 DNA reads TGTGCCACCAGGGACACCTCCTACGAGCAGTACTTC.

The table lists this clone with a few counts. The CDR3 sequence is CASSLALVPWNEQFF. In DNA, the CDR3 is TGTGCCAGCAGCTTAGCACTAGTTCCTTGGAATGAGCAGTTCTTC. This chain joins TRBV7-9 and TRBJ2-1; D is perhaps TRBD2 (5 bases). Deletions cut 0 bases from V and 7 bases from J, with 13 bases between. The CDR3 consists of 15 residues. Germline CDR1 SEHNR, CDR2 FQNEAQ (reference sequence).

This clone appeared a few times. The chain joins TRBV13 to TRBJ2-7; the D is unclear. V dropped 3 bases and J dropped 0 bases, with 9 bases sitting between them. The length of the CDR3 is 14 residues. The germline CDR1 and CDR2 sequences are PRHDT and FYEKMQ (reference sequence). This CDR3 is CASSLGIPSYEQYF. CDR3 in DNA: TGTGCCAGCAGCTTGGGAATACCCTCCTACGAGCAGTACTTC.

This chain joins TRBV9 and TRBJ1-2; D unresolved. V was shortened by 0 bases and J by 1 base, with 4 bases between the two germline ends. The CDR3 has 13 residues. Germline V gives CDR1 SGDLS, CDR2 YYNGEE. Here the CDR3 DNA reads TGTGCCAGCAGCGTAGGTGATAACTATGGCTACACCTTC. Protein sequence: CASSVGDNYGYTF.